One and the same sample provided the 12 T cell receptor beta chains below, sequenced in a study of PD-L1 blockade in urothelial cancer (dated by TCRdb to about 2017). What this sample's time point label stands for: pretreatment peripheral blood. Library method: the immunoSEQ multiplex PCR assay. TCRdb carries this immuneACCESS record with in-frame sequences only. Its versions omit some clonotypes, under half of them owing to an unresolved V gene in the studies checked, with the rest unexplained. The sample table records roughly 87,000 clones; 70% to 90% of these occur just once. Clones ranked in the top ten supply about 0.89% of the sample. Sample: PBMCs, taken around atezolizumab (anti-PD-L1) treatment. The receptors were sampled from a woman older than 75 with urothelial cancer.

The gene calls are TRBV2 and TRBJ2-2; D is unclear. CDR3 length equals 13 residues. Between the trimmed V and J ends, which lost 8 bases and 1 base, there was a span of 8 bases. CDR1 SNHLY and CDR2 FYNNEI come from the germline V gene. Here the CDR3 reads CASRSENTGELFF. Here the CDR3 DNA reads TGTGCCAGCCGCAGCGAGAACACCGGGGAGCTGTTTTTT.

This clone has a handful of counts. The chain employs TRBV9 and TRBJ1-1; D may be TRBD1 (6 bases). Germline lookup yields CDR1 SGDLS and CDR2 YYNGEE. V was cut by 0 bases and J by 1 base, with 10 bases left in between. The CDR3 sequence is 15 residues long. This CDR3 reads CASSVGPGENTEAFF. CDR3 coding DNA: TGTGCCAGCAGCGTAGGGCCAGGGGAGAACACTGAAGCTTTCTTT.

The V and J genes are TRBV6-1 and TRBJ1-1; D not resolved. Deletions cut 3 bases from V and 6 bases from J, with 11 bases between. The CDR3 consists of 13 residues. Germline V gene data show CDR1 as MNHNS and CDR2 as SASEGT. This CDR3 reads CASSDRFDSEAFF. CDR3 coding DNA: TGTGCCAGCAGTGATCGGTTTGATTCTGAAGCTTTCTTT.

This chain uses TRBV28 with TRBJ2-7; 8 positions agree with TRBD2. With V trimmed by 4 bases and J by 4 bases, 3 bases remained unmatched. Germline V gene lookup returns CDR1 MDHEN and CDR2 SYDVKM. CDR3 length: 13 residues. CDR3 sequence: CASSSSGGYEQYF. Here the CDR3 DNA reads TGTGCCAGCAGTTCGTCGGGGGGGTACGAGCAGTACTTC.

This rearrangement joins TRBV29-1 to TRBJ2-1; D perhaps matches TRBD1 (5 bases). Trimming cost V 3 bases and J 0 bases, with 12 bases left between them. The CDR3 is 15 amino acids. Germline values: CDR1 SQVTM, CDR2 ANQGSEA. CDR3 amino acids: CSVDAGQSSYNEQFF. The CDR3 nucleotides are TGCAGCGTTGATGCAGGGCAGAGCTCCTACAATGAGCAGTTCTTC.

The V and J genes are TRBV29-1 and TRBJ1-5; 8 bases map to TRBD1. The V gene end was trimmed by 0 bases and the J gene end by 4 bases; junction bases not matched to a gene: 11. The germline CDR1 and CDR2 sequences are SQVTM and ANQGSEA. CDR3 length: 17 amino acids. CDR3 region: CSVEEETDRGDNQPQHF. CDR3 coding DNA: TGCAGCGTTGAAGAAGAGACCGACAGGGGTGATAATCAGCCCCAGCATTTT.

The rearrangement joins TRBV9 to TRBJ2-1; TRBD2 aligns across 7 bases. The germline CDR1 and CDR2 sequences are SGDLS and YYNGEE. The V gene end was trimmed by 6 bases and the J gene end by 4 bases; junction bases not matched to a gene: 10. The CDR3 is made up of 15 amino acids. The CDR3: CASNPGGRWYNEQFF. The DNA for the CDR3 is TGTGCCAGCAACCCAGGCGGGAGATGGTACAATGAGCAGTTCTTC.

The chain uses TRBV11-2 and TRBJ2-7; 11 bases match TRBD2. Germline assignment: CDR1 SGHAT and CDR2 FQNNGV. The CDR3 sequence is 15 residues long. The ends lost 1 base at V and 4 bases at J; junction bases unmatched: 3. The CDR3 coding sequence is TGTGCCAGCAGCTTAGTCACTAGCGGGGGTTACGAGCAGTACTTC. Translated: CASSLVTSGGYEQYF.

The chain links TRBV28 to TRBJ2-5, with D maybe TRBD2 (5 bases). The germline CDR1 and CDR2 sequences are MDHEN and SYDVKM. V was pared by 3 bases and J by 2 bases, with 10 bases between. The CDR3 has 14 residues. CDR3 sequence reads: CASSFSTGQETQYF. CDR3 coding DNA: TGTGCCAGCAGTTTCTCTACGGGACAAGAGACCCAGTACTTC. The full variable domain, with the rest looked up from reference TRBV28 and TRBJ2-5, is DVKVTQSSRYLVKRTGEKVFLECVQDMDHENMFWYRQDPGLGLRLIYFSYDVKMKEKGDIPEGYSVSREKKERFSLILESASTNQTSMYLCASSFSTGQETQYFGPGTRLLVL.

V gene TRBV28 combines with J gene TRBJ1-2; D uncertain. Germline CDR1 is MDHEN and CDR2 is SYDVKM. V shed 7 bases and J shed 0 bases, with 15 bases lying between them. The CDR3 length is 15 residues. The CDR3 nucleotides read TGTGCCAGCAACCTACCCTCCGGGGCTAACTATGGCTACACCTTC. Amino acid sequence: CASNLPSGANYGYTF.

This chain joins TRBV9 and TRBJ2-7; 9 bases align to TRBD2. CDR1 is SGDLS, CDR2 YYNGEE, per germline. With 2 bases clipped from V and 3 bases from J, the junction kept 6 bases outside the gene matches. The CDR3 loop spans 15 amino acids. The CDR3, as DNA: TGTGCCAGCAGCGTGGCTAGCGGGGCCCTCTACGAGCAGTACTTC. Translation gives CASSVASGALYEQYF.

J is TRBJ2-1 and V is TRBV27, with TRBD2 matching over 11 bases. The CDR3 extends over 15 amino acids. Germline loops: CDR1 MNHEY, CDR2 SMNVEV (reference sequence). V lost 2 bases to trimming and J lost 7 bases; unmatched junction nucleotides: 4. CDR3 residues: CASSLIAGGGNEQFF. In DNA, the CDR3 is TGTGCCAGCAGTTTAATAGCGGGAGGGGGGAATGAGCAGTTCTTC.